Below are 15 T cell receptor beta chains sequenced from a single sample in a study of shared clonotypes between healthy human individuals. Profiled with immunoSEQ multiplex PCR; TCRdb holds only in-frame clones, not every one. The sample contains 2 million to 2.5 million clones, approximately 95% of which appear only once. The specimen sequenced was naive CD4+ T cells sorted from blood. Regarding subset: CD45RA+ positively selected. All receptors derive from a man between 18 and 29 years old in good health.

This chain uses TRBV5-4 with TRBJ2-3; 9 nucleotides align to TRBD2. The germline gives CDR1 SGHNT, CDR2 YYREEE (reference sequence). After removal of 2 bases from V and 5 bases from J, the junction contained 6 bases not matched to a gene. This CDR3 contains 15 residues. The CDR3 DNA reads TGTGCCAGCAGCTTAGTGGCGGGAGGGGTAGATACGCAGTATTTT. It specifies CASSLVAGGVDTQYF. Together with reference TRBV5-4 and TRBJ2-3, the CDR3 gives the full variable domain: ETGVTQSPTHLIKTRGQQVTLRCSSQSGHNTVSWYQQALGQGPQFIFQYYREEENGRGNFPPRFSGLQFPNYSSELNVNALELDDSALYLCASSLVAGGVDTQYFGPGTRLTVL.

The CDR3 loop is CASSSLRNTEAFF. DNA of the CDR3: TGTGCCAGTAGTAGCCTGAGGAACACTGAAGCTTTCTTT. This chain uses TRBV19 with TRBJ1-1, with unresolved D. This CDR3 is 13 amino acids long. Germline CDR1 is LNHDA and CDR2 is SQIVND (reference sequence). The V end lost 4 bases, the J end lost 1 base, and 7 bases lay between the germline ends. The full variable domain, completed using reference TRBV19 and TRBJ1-1, is DGGITQSPKYLFRKEGQNVTLSCEQNLNHDAMYWYRQDPGQGLRLIYYSQIVNDFQKGDIAEGYSVSREKKESFPLTVTSAQKNPTAFYLCASSSLRNTEAFFGQGTRLTVV.

The chain combines TRBV6-1 with TRBJ2-7; TRBD2 matches 11 bases. The junction had 10 bases not matched to a gene; V was cut back by 6 bases and J by 9 bases. Germline values: CDR1 MNHNS, CDR2 SASEGT. The CDR3 consists of 14 residues. CDR3 sequence: CASRGLAGGIGQYF. For the CDR3, the DNA is TGTGCCAGCAGAGGGCTAGCGGGGGGCATTGGGCAGTACTTC.

This chain uses TRBV6-5 with TRBJ1-1; D uncertain. Germline CDR1 reads MNHEY; CDR2 reads SVGAGI. The CDR3 length is 13 residues. Trimming removed 4 bases at V and 1 base at J, with 7 bases between. In nucleotides, the CDR3 is TGTGCCAGCAGTTGGCAGTCGAACACTGAAGCTTTCTTT. Translating it yields CASSWQSNTEAFF.

The table lists this clone with a count of one. This chain links TRBV9 with TRBJ1-3; no reliable D call. CDR1 SGDLS and CDR2 YYNGEE come from the germline V gene. The germline V and J ends were trimmed by 2 bases and 0 bases, with 9 bases remaining between them. This CDR3 region has 15 residues. CDR3 protein: CASSVLGSSGNTIYF. The CDR3 coding sequence is TGTGCCAGCAGCGTCCTGGGGAGCTCTGGAAACACCATATATTTT. The full variable domain, completed using reference TRBV9 and TRBJ1-3, is DSGVTQTPKHLITATGQRVTLRCSPRSGDLSVYWYQQSLDQGLQFLIQYYNGEERAKGNILERFSAQQFPDLHSELNLSSLELGDSALYFCASSVLGSSGNTIYFGEGSWLTVV.

This clone appeared a single time. The chain uses TRBV7-9 and TRBJ2-1; 8 bases are shared with TRBD2. V was clipped by 1 base and J by 8 bases; unmatched bases: 13. This CDR3 is 17 amino acids long. Germline values: CDR1 SEHNR, CDR2 FQNEAQ (reference sequence). CDR3 in amino acids: CASSLDVWGAGDHEQFF. DNA of the CDR3: TGTGCCAGCAGCTTAGATGTCTGGGGAGCGGGAGATCATGAGCAGTTCTTC.

V is TRBV5-6 and J is TRBJ1-1; maybe TRBD1 (6 bases). The CDR3 loop spans 16 amino acids. Germline-derived CDR1 and CDR2 are SGHDT and YYEEEE. Trimming removed 0 bases from V and 1 base from J, with 13 bases in between. The CDR3 DNA is TGTGCCAGCAGCTTGGGTTCACAGGGTAGGAACACTGAAGCTTTCTTT. Translation gives CASSLGSQGRNTEAFF.

The chain employs TRBV6-6 and TRBJ2-1; either TRBD1 or TRBD2 may fit D (7 bases each). Per the germline V gene, CDR1 is MNHNY and CDR2 is SVGAGI (reference sequence). This CDR3 is 16 amino acids long. Between the trimmed V and J ends, which lost 6 bases and 0 bases, there was a span of 15 bases. The CDR3 sequence: CASRNTGEGSYNEQFF. DNA of the CDR3: TGTGCCAGCAGGAACACAGGGGAGGGCTCCTACAATGAGCAGTTCTTC.

V gene TRBV7-2 combines with J gene TRBJ2-7; 8 bases fit TRBD2. The CDR3 runs to 15 residues. CDR1 is SGHTA, CDR2 FQGNSA, per germline. V gave up 2 bases and J gave up 6 bases; unmatched junction bases: 9. CDR3 coding DNA: TGTGCCAGCAGCTTAAAAGCGGGAGAGCTGTTCGAGCAGTACTTC. Its protein is CASSLKAGELFEQYF.

A few counts support this clone. The rearrangement uses TRBV4-2 and TRBJ2-7; D is ambiguous. The CDR3 is 13 amino acids. CDR1 and CDR2 (germline): LGHNA, YNFKEQ. Trimming shortened V by 0 bases and J by 2 bases, and 5 bases separated the two germline ends. The CDR3 protein is CASSQDLAYEQYF. CDR3 bases: TGTGCCAGCAGCCAAGACCTAGCCTACGAGCAGTACTTC.

The chain carries TRBV11-2 and TRBJ2-5, with TRBD1 matching over 7 bases. Looked up from germline, CDR1 is SGHAT and CDR2 is FQNNGV. V shed 1 base and J 0 bases; nucleotides not matched to a gene: 2. The CDR3 contains 15 residues. The CDR3 nucleotides are TGTGCCAGCAGCTTAGGCGACAGGGACCAAGAGACCCAGTACTTC. Protein product: CASSLGDRDQETQYF.

The chain is built from TRBV7-2 and TRBJ2-6; tentatively, D is TRBD1 (6 bases). Trimming stripped 5 bases from V and 0 bases from J, with 11 bases between. The length of the CDR3 is 16 residues. In germline, CDR1 is SGHTA, CDR2 FQGNSA. As DNA, the CDR3 is TGTGCCAGCAGCCCGACAGGAAACTCTGGGGCCAACGTCCTGACTTTC. It codes for CASSPTGNSGANVLTF.

The V call is TRBV2, the J call TRBJ2-7; possible D gene TRBD1, 5 bases. V was clipped by 7 bases and J by 2 bases, with 15 bases between them. Germline-derived CDR1 and CDR2 are SNHLY and FYNNEI. The CDR3 runs to 14 residues. The CDR3, as DNA: TGTGCCAGCACGAAAGGGGTTCCACCCTACGAGCAGTACTTC. Amino acid sequence: CASTKGVPPYEQYF.

The chain uses TRBV23-1 and TRBJ2-7; TRBD2 matches 9 bases. TRBV23-1 is flagged as an ORF with uncertain function. The trim removed 0 bases at V and 3 bases at J, leaving 9 bases unmatched. The CDR3 covers 17 residues. The CDR3 protein is CASSQSPSGGKRYEQYF. Written as DNA, the CDR3 is TGCGCCAGCAGTCAATCCCCCAGCGGGGGGAAACGCTACGAGCAGTACTTC.

The V and J genes are TRBV11-2 and TRBJ2-3, with 16 bases aligning to TRBD2. The germline gives CDR1 SGHAT, CDR2 FQNNGV. The CDR3 consists of 18 residues. V gave up 1 base and J gave up 4 bases; unmatched junction bases: 5. The chain's CDR3 is CASSLVGTSGRAADTQYF. CDR3 in DNA: TGTGCCAGCAGCTTAGTTGGGACTAGCGGGAGGGCCGCAGATACGCAGTATTTT.